Listed below are T cell receptor beta chains from one sample, sequenced in a study of T cell responses to AZD1222 COVID-19 vaccine. Using immunoSEQ multiplex PCR, the repertoire was profiled, and TCRdb retains in-frame clones only, with some absent. Here the sample spans 150,000 or so clones, 85% to 95% being singletons. Sequenced here: peripheral blood, sampled on day 0 of MenACWY control vaccination. The receptors stem from an adult in good health. Each CDR3 is given with its conserved first and last residue. The D gene is left open where the match is weak. Some rows have no size entry. The others give once, few or many, or a class for an expanded clone.

J,V,size,D,length,CDR3,DNA
TRBJ2-7,TRBV5-4,NA,NA,14,CASSLGQGGYEQYF,TGTGCCAGCAGCTTGGGGCAGGGAGGCTACGAGCAGTACTTC
TRBJ2-7,TRBV4-1,NA,TRBD2,14,CASSQSSGSYEQYF,TGCGCCAGCAGCCAAAGTAGCGGGAGCTACGAGCAGTACTTC
TRBJ2-7,TRBV30,NA,TRBD1,13,CAWSWDRSYEQYF,TGTGCCTGGAGCTGGGACAGGTCCTACGAGCAGTACTTC
TRBJ2-2,TRBV7-3,NA,TRBD2,18,CASSLDPYGTSGTGELFF,TGTGCCAGCAGCCTCGACCCCTACGGGACTAGCGGGACCGGGGAGCTGTTTTTT
TRBJ2-7,TRBV2,NA,TRBD2,12,CASSPGGSEQYF,TGTGCCAGCAGTCCGGGGGGATCTGAGCAGTACTTC
TRBJ1-5,TRBV11-3,NA,NA,12,CASSSGGQPQHF,TGTGCCAGCAGCTCCGGGGGTCAGCCCCAGCATTTT
TRBJ2-7,TRBV20-1,NA,NA,12,CSASPTSYEQYF,TGCAGTGCTAGTCCCACCTCCTACGAGCAGTACTTC
TRBJ2-7,TRBV9,NA,NA,13,CASSVDDTYEQYF,TGTGCCAGCAGCGTAGATGATACCTACGAGCAGTACTTC
TRBJ1-1,TRBV3-1/TRBV3-2,NA,NA,14,CASSQETPGTEAFF,TGTGCCAGCAGCCAAGAAACCCCGGGGACTGAAGCTTTCTTT
TRBJ1-2,TRBV12-3/TRBV12-4,NA,TRBD1,12,CASTLTGNGYTF,TGTGCCAGCACCCTGACAGGGAATGGCTACACCTTC
TRBJ1-2,TRBV5-1,NA,NA,18,CASSPRWDNLGTNYGYTF,TGCGCCAGCAGCCCACGGTGGGACAACCTAGGGACTAACTATGGCTACACCTTC
TRBJ2-2,TRBV4-1,NA,TRBD2,15,CASRMGGFGAGELFF,TGCGCCAGCAGAATGGGAGGGTTTGGGGCCGGGGAGCTGTTTTTT
TRBJ2-1,TRBV30,NA,NA,11,CAWSRGNEQFF,TGTGCCTGGAGCCGGGGGAATGAGCAGTTCTTC
TRBJ1-3,TRBV5-1,NA,NA,15,CASSLGVLGGNTIYF,TGCGCCAGCAGCCTCGGTGTGTTGGGCGGAAACACCATATATTTT
TRBJ1-1,TRBV3-1/TRBV3-2,NA,NA,13,CASSLRLGTEAFF,TGTGCCAGCAGCCTTAGACTTGGCACTGAAGCTTTCTTT
TRBJ1-1,TRBV5-6,NA,NA,13,CASSVDWGTEAFF,TGTGCCAGCAGCGTTGACTGGGGGACTGAAGCTTTCTTT
TRBJ1-1,TRBV5-1,NA,TRBD1,15,CASSLGDSVMAEAFF,TGCGCCAGCAGCTTAGGGGACAGCGTCATGGCTGAAGCTTTCTTT
TRBJ1-3,TRBV7-2,NA,TRBD1,18,CASSLVHLTGDYGNTIYF,TGTGCCAGCAGCTTAGTACACCTAACAGGGGATTATGGAAACACCATATATTTT
TRBJ2-7,TRBV7-2,NA,NA,12,CASSSPPYEQYF,TGTGCCAGCAGCTCCCCCCCCTACGAGCAGTACTTC
TRBJ1-3,TRBV7-9,NA,NA,16,CASSARRDSTGNTIYF,TGTGCCAGCAGCGCCCGGCGGGACTCTACTGGAAACACCATATATTTT
TRBJ2-2,TRBV10-3,NA,TRBD2,15,CAIRTSSGRTGELFF,TGTGCCATCAGGACCTCTAGCGGAAGGACCGGGGAGCTGTTTTTT
TRBJ2-2,TRBV28,NA,NA,16,CASSLGMLRETGELFF,TGTGCCAGCAGTTTAGGAATGCTGCGGGAAACCGGGGAGCTGTTTTTT
TRBJ1-5,TRBV7-2,NA,TRBD1,14,CASSQGTGGAAQHF,TGTGCCAGCAGCCAAGGGACAGGGGGCGCCGCCCAGCATTTT
TRBJ2-3,TRBV10-3,NA,TRBD2,17,CAISAGPSGSIADTQYF,TGTGCCATCAGTGCCGGCCCTAGCGGGAGTATCGCAGATACGCAGTATTTT
TRBJ1-1,TRBV20-1,NA,NA,13,CSASLDSNTEAFF,TGCAGTGCTAGTTTGGACTCAAACACTGAAGCTTTCTTT
TRBJ1-4,TRBV6-5,NA,TRBD1,16,CASSSRRDRGREKLFF,TGTGCCAGCAGTTCGAGAAGAGACAGGGGGCGAGAAAAACTGTTTTTT
TRBJ1-4,TRBV3-1/TRBV3-2,NA,NA,13,CASSPRPYEKLFF,TGTGCCAGCAGCCCTAGGCCCTATGAAAAACTGTTTTTT
TRBJ1-6,TRBV28,NA,NA,17,CASSLSGVGGWDSPLHF,TGTGCCAGCAGTTTATCGGGAGTTGGGGGCTGGGATTCACCCCTCCACTTT
TRBJ1-2,TRBV3-1/TRBV3-2,NA,NA,22,CASSQGAGTFGGITNSNYGYTF,TGTGCCAGCAGCCAAGGGGCGGGAACATTCGGTGGGATTACCAATTCTAACTATGGCTACACCTTC
TRBJ2-1,TRBV28,NA,NA,14,CASSFLSGSDEQFF,TGTGCCAGCAGTTTTTTGTCAGGGTCGGATGAGCAGTTCTTC
TRBJ1-2,TRBV9,few,NA,13,CASSRGRSYGYTF,TGTGCCAGCAGCCGGGGGAGGAGTTATGGCTACACCTTC
TRBJ1-1,TRBV29-1,NA,NA,12,CSVVPSNTEAFF,TGCAGCGTTGTGCCTTCGAACACTGAAGCTTTCTTT
TRBJ1-4,TRBV5-1,NA,NA,14,CASSLASRNEKLFF,TGCGCCAGCAGCTTGGCTAGCAGAAATGAAAAACTGTTTTTT
TRBJ1-2,TRBV7-9,NA,NA,14,CASSVAGTPYGYTF,TGTGCCAGCAGCGTGGCCGGGACACCCTATGGCTACACCTTC
TRBJ2-1,TRBV5-1,NA,TRBD2,18,CASSFPAGALSSYNEQFF,TGCGCCAGCAGCTTTCCAGCGGGGGCCCTTAGCTCCTACAATGAGCAGTTCTTC
TRBJ1-2,TRBV18,NA,NA,13,CASSTSGGGGYTF,TGTGCCAGCTCAACCTCGGGAGGCGGGGGCTACACCTTC
TRBJ1-1,TRBV6-2/TRBV6-3,NA,NA,15,CASSQGTPVLAEAFF,TGTGCCAGCAGCCAGGGGACACCGGTTTTGGCTGAAGCTTTCTTT
TRBJ1-6,TRBV19,NA,NA,14,CASSIVGGNSPLHF,TGTGCCAGTAGTATAGTCGGGGGGAATTCACCCCTCCACTTT
TRBJ2-3,TRBV7-2,NA,TRBD1,14,CASSLRTGADTQYF,TGTGCCAGCAGCTTGAGGACAGGGGCAGATACGCAGTATTTT
TRBJ1-3,TRBV30,NA,TRBD1,14,CAWRFRTGSNTIYF,TGTGCCTGGAGATTCAGGACAGGTTCAAACACCATATATTTT
TRBJ2-2,TRBV18,NA,NA,14,CASSSGPNTGELFF,TGTGCCAGCTCATCAGGCCCGAACACCGGGGAGCTGTTTTTT
TRBJ1-5,TRBV19,NA,NA,14,CASSSRVAGQPQHF,TGTGCCAGTAGTAGCAGGGTAGCGGGGCAGCCCCAGCATTTT
TRBJ2-1,TRBV6-1,NA,TRBD2,19,CASSVNVDPGLAGSNEQFF,TGTGCCAGCAGTGTCAATGTAGATCCGGGACTAGCGGGGTCCAATGAGCAGTTCTTC
TRBJ2-7,TRBV6-5,NA,NA,14,CASSYGISGYEQYF,TGTGCCAGCAGTTACGGGATAAGTGGTTACGAGCAGTACTTC
TRBJ2-4,TRBV2,once,TRBD2,13,CASSPGEGNIQYF,TGTGCCAGCAGTCCCGGGGAGGGAAACATTCAGTACTTC
TRBJ1-5,TRBV3-1/TRBV3-2,few,NA,16,CASSLGSGASNQPQHF,TGTGCCAGCAGCCTAGGGTCGGGGGCCAGCAATCAGCCCCAGCATTTT
TRBJ2-3,TRBV5-1,NA,NA,16,CASSPISRRYTDTQYF,TGCGCCAGCAGCCCCATCAGTCGGAGGTACACAGATACGCAGTATTTT
TRBJ1-2,TRBV5-1,NA,TRBD1,13,CASSPGQEYGYTF,TGCGCCAGCAGCCCGGGACAGGAATATGGCTACACCTTC
TRBJ2-2,TRBV7-2,NA,NA,15,CASSLGPSGTGELFF,TGTGCCAGCAGCTTGGGCCCATCAGGGACCGGGGAGCTGTTTTTT